A selection of T cell receptor beta chains follows, all from one sample in a study of control samples from healthy donors and cancer patients. Sequencing was performed with immunoSEQ multiplex PCR; in TCRdb, only in-frame clones are kept and a portion is missing. The table records approximately 150,000 clones, 75% to 95% of them present only once. The sequencing input was blood. All receptors derive from a man aged 18 to 29 in good health. Each CDR3 is given without its conserved first and last residue. Expanded clones are given a class, and other clones once, few, many or no size at all.

TRBJ1-6 TRBV6-1 . ASSEVVLSSYNSPLH
TRBJ1-4 TRBV18 . ASSLQGNNEKLF
TRBJ2-7 TRBV6-6 . ASSLIGGTGREQY
TRBJ1-2 TRBV11-2 many ASSPQDRVGYGYT
TRBJ2-7 TRBV10-1 . ASSEGPEQY
TRBJ1-2 TRBV28 . ASSLSQGGSRYYGYT
TRBJ2-5 TRBV5-5 . ASSLAVGTGRWETQY
TRBJ1-4 TRBV28 once AHGPGSNEKLF
TRBJ2-2 TRBV9 . ASSVLGGADGELF
TRBJ2-3 TRBV5-4 . ASRQGSASTDTQY
TRBJ2-7 TRBV12-5 . ASGQNPSYEQY
TRBJ2-7 TRBV9 . ASSVWGSGVYEQY
TRBJ1-1 TRBV4-1 once ASGLAYYTEAF
TRBJ2-5 TRBV7-9 . ASSLGVRAETQY
TRBJ1-4 TRBV7-9 . ASSLRATNEKLF
TRBJ1-2 TRBV2 . ASRSTRDSYGYT
TRBJ1-2 TRBV4-3 . ASSQDYASYGYT
TRBJ1-5 TRBV18 . ASSPGGNQPQH
TRBJ2-1 TRBV9 . ASSVGTGRLHEQF
TRBJ1-5 TRBV7-2 . ASSLGDTSNQPQH
TRBJ2-3 TRBV5-8 . ASSSSPGRLAVTQY
TRBJ2-7 TRBV7-6 few ASSLSRGLSYEQY
TRBJ1-2 TRBV5-1 . ASNAGGQSVYGYT
TRBJ2-7 TRBV6-5 . ASGVGGYEQY
TRBJ1-4 TRBV6-1 . ASSELGVANEKLF
TRBJ2-7 TRBV14 . ASSQGTSSYEQY
TRBJ2-6 TRBV12-3/TRBV12-4 . ANGMGANVLT
TRBJ2-3 TRBV3-1/TRBV3-2 . ASSQASIGPDTQY
TRBJ2-2 TRBV24-1 . ATSLKNTGELF
TRBJ1-2 TRBV14 . ASSPDTNYGYT
TRBJ1-3 TRBV19 . ASSRGGGNTIY
TRBJ2-1 TRBV6-6 . ASSSGTTYNEQF
TRBJ2-7 TRBV5-1 . ASSLTTGLAYEQY
TRBJ2-5 TRBV3-1/TRBV3-2 . ASSPGGQETQY
TRBJ1-2 TRBV29-1 . SAQFTGGEGGYT
TRBJ2-5 TRBV30 . AWSNLYRASQETQY
TRBJ1-1 TRBV19 once ASTLGFQNTEAF
TRBJ2-3 TRBV5-1 once ASSLEGGSGTDTQY
TRBJ2-7 TRBV11-2 . ASSDSGGHPYEQY
TRBJ1-2 TRBV6-5 . ASKPPLGGYGYT
TRBJ2-5 TRBV9 . ASSPTAGGQETQY
TRBJ1-2 TRBV12-3/TRBV12-4 once ASVRQGSYGYT
TRBJ1-6 TRBV6-1 . ASSEGGGTMSRSPLH
TRBJ2-5 TRBV7-2 . ASSRDNQETQY
TRBJ1-1 TRBV3-1/TRBV3-2 . ASSYTPGQGFTEAF
TRBJ2-7 TRBV5-1 . ASSLNRYEQY
TRBJ1-5 TRBV2 . ASTGGGNQPQH
TRBJ2-7 TRBV29-1 . SVGSHQGAMREQY
TRBJ2-1 TRBV7-6 . ASSRGDRQEGNEQF
TRBJ2-7 TRBV9 . ASSPRDRYEQY
TRBJ1-2 TRBV11-2 . ASSLQGQGGYT
TRBJ2-1 TRBV9 . ASSVGLAGGYNEQF